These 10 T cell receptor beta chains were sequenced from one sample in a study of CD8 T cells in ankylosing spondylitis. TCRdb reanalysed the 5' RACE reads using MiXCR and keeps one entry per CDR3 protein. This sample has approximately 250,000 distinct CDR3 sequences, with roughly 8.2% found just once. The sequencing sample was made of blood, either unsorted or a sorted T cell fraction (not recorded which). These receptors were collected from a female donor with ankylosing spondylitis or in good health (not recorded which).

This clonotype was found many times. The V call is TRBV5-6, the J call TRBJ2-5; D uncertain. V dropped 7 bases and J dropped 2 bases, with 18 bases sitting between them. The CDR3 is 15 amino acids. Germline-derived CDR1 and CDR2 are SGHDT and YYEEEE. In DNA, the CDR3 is TGTGCCAGCCGAGCTTCGGCGGCAGAACAAGAGACCCAGTACTTC. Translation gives CASRASAAEQETQYF.

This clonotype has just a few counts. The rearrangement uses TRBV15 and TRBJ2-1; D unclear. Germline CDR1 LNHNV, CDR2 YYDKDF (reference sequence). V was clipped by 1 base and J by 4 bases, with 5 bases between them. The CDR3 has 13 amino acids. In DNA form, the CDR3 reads TGTGCCACCAGCAGAGTCCCATACAATGAGCAGTTCTTC. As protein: CATSRVPYNEQFF.

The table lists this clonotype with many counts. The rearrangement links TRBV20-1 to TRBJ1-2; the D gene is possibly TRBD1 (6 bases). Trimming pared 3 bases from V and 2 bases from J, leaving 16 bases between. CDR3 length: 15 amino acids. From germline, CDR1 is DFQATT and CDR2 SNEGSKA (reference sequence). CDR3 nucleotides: TGCAGTGCTAGCCGCGGCGGGGGCTTGAACTATGGCTACACCTTC. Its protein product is CSASRGGGLNYGYTF.

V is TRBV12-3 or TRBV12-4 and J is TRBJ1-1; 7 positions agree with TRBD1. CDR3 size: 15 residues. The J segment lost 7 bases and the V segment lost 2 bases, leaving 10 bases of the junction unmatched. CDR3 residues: CASSLLAGGMGEAFF. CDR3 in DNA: TGTGCCAGCAGTTTATTGGCAGGGGGTATGGGTGAAGCTTTCTTT.

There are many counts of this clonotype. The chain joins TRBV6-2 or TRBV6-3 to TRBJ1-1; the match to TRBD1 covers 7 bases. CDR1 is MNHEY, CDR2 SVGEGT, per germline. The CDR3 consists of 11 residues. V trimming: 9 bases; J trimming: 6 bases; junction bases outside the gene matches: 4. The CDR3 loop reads CASAQGSEAFF. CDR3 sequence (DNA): TGTGCCAGTGCACAGGGGTCTGAAGCTTTCTTT.

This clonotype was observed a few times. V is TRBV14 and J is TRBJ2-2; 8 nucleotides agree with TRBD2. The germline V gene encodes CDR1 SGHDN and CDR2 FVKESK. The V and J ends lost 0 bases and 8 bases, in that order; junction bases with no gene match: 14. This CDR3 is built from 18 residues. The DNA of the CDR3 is TGTGCCAGCAGCCAAGAACTCAGCGGGAGTTGGGGAAAAGGGGAGCTGTTTTTT. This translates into CASSQELSGSWGKGELFF.

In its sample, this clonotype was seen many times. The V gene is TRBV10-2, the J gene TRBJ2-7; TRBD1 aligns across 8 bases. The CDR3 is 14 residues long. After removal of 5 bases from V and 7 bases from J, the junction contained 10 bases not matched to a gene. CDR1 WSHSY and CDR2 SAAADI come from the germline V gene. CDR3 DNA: TGCGCCAGCAGTTCAGGCACAGGGGGTAGGGAGCAGTACTTC. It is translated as CASSSGTGGREQYF.

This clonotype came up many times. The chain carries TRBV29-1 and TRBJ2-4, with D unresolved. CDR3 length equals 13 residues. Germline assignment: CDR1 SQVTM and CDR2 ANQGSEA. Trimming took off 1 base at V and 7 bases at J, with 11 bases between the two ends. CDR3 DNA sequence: TGCAGCGTTGAAGCAGCCCCGGGCAACATTCAGTACTTC. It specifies CSVEAAPGNIQYF.

The CDR3 loop reads CASSLALSDRGNEQFF. In nucleotides, the CDR3 is TGTGCCAGCAGCTTAGCGCTAAGCGACCGGGGGAATGAGCAGTTCTTC. The rearrangement links TRBV7-2 to TRBJ2-1; possible D gene TRBD2, 6 bases. The CDR3 is 16 residues long. The germline V gene encodes CDR1 SGHTA and CDR2 FQGNSA. The V gene lost 0 bases and the J gene lost 7 bases, with 16 bases spanning the gap. The complete variable domain, with remaining parts taken from reference TRBV7-2 and TRBJ2-1, reads GAGVSQSPSNKVTEKGKDVELRCDPISGHTALYWYRQSLGQGLEFLIYFQGNSAPDKSGLPSDRFSAERTGGSVSTLTIQRTQQEDSAVYLCASSLALSDRGNEQFFGPGTRLTVL.

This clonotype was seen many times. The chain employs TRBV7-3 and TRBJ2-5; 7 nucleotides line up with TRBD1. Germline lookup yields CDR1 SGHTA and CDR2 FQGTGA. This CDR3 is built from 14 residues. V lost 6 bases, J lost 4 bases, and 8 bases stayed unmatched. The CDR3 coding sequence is TGTGCCAGCAGTTTTACAGGGGAAGCAGAGACCCAGTACTTC. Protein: CASSFTGEAETQYF.